These 27 T cell receptor beta chains share one sample of origin, sequenced in a study of a mutant IDH1 vaccine in newly diagnosed glioma (dated by TCRdb to about 2021). Their specific antigens are unknown. Sample time point, as interpreted from the label and publication: week 23, last vaccination. Each vaccine dose, consisting of 300 ug of a 20-mer mutant IDH1 peptide in Montanide, was administered subcutaneously with topical imiquimod. Library preparation used the immunoSEQ multiplex PCR assay. The table comes from immuneACCESS by way of TCRdb, which keeps in-frame sequences with V and J called. Part of the clones is missing from these tables; in studies checked, under half for an unresolved V gene and the rest for unknown reasons. For this sample the table gives roughly 74,000 clones, of which approximately 85% were detected only once. Of the sample, under 2.5% falls within the top ten clones.

The source was PBMCs, collected from a glioma patient whose treatment included an IDH1 peptide vaccine. Receptors originate from a man under 40 with glioma. Some clones in this sample may be carry-over from other donors' samples.

This chain links TRBV2 with TRBJ2-4; no definite D call. The CDR3 runs to 12 residues. The V gene lost 2 bases and the J gene lost 9 bases, with 8 bases spanning the gap. Germline CDR1 reads SNHLY; CDR2 reads FYNNEI. The CDR3 region is CASSESFSIQYF. CDR3 DNA sequence: TGTGCCAGCAGTGAATCGTTTTCCATTCAGTACTTC. The full variable domain, rest sourced from reference TRBV2 and TRBJ2-4, is EPEVTQTPSHQVTQMGQEVILRCVPISNHLYFYWYRQILGQKVEFLVSFYNNEISEKSEIFDDQFSVERPDGSNFTLKIRSTKLEDSAMYFCASSESFSIQYFGAGTRLSVL.

The chain combines TRBV18 with TRBJ1-1, with D perhaps TRBD1 (5 bases). V gave up 0 bases and J gave up 10 bases, with 15 bases separating them. CDR1 and CDR2 from the germline V gene are KGHSH and LQKENI. This CDR3 has 14 amino acids. The CDR3 here is CASSPPFIGAGAFF. CDR3 DNA sequence: TGTGCCAGCTCACCACCTTTTATAGGGGCTGGAGCTTTCTTT.

As concerns this clone: Other DNA sequences in this sample translate to the same CDR3. The V gene is TRBV9, the J gene TRBJ1-3; 9 bases fit TRBD1. After removal of 3 bases from V and 4 bases from J, the junction contained 5 bases not matched to a gene. The CDR3 sequence is 15 residues long. The germline CDR1 and CDR2 sequences are SGDLS and YYNGEE. CDR3 DNA sequence: TGTGCCAGCAGCGCACAGGGGGCATCAGGAAACACCATATATTTT. Translation gives CASSAQGASGNTIYF.

Only a few counts were recorded for this clone. This rearrangement joins TRBV30 to TRBJ1-1; D call uncertain. This CDR3 region has 13 residues. Between the trimmed V and J ends, which lost 3 bases and 1 base, there was a span of 9 bases. Germline CDR1 GTSNPN, CDR2 SVGIG (reference sequence). The CDR3 is CAWSLTPNTEAFF. As DNA, the CDR3 is TGTGCCTGGAGCCTAACCCCGAACACTGAAGCTTTCTTT.

The chain combines TRBV28 with TRBJ1-5, with 10 bases that match TRBD1. The CDR3 has 15 amino acids. Germline values: CDR1 MDHEN, CDR2 SYDVKM. The ends lost 3 bases at V and 4 bases at J; junction bases unmatched: 3. CDR3 residues: CASSFRDRGNQPQHF. For the CDR3, the DNA is TGTGCCAGCAGTTTCCGGGACAGGGGAAATCAGCCCCAGCATTTT.

The V gene is TRBV19, the J gene TRBJ1-1; 7 bases match TRBD1. V was pared by 2 bases and J by 5 bases, with 8 bases of the junction left unmatched. This CDR3 spans 15 amino acids. Germline V gene data show CDR1 as LNHDA and CDR2 as SQIVND (reference sequence). The CDR3 DNA follows: TGTGCCAGTAGTATACGGGCAGGGGGAGGTACTGAAGCTTTCTTT. Residues: CASSIRAGGGTEAFF.

This clone was found once. The chain links TRBV7-9 to TRBJ2-7; a possible D gene is TRBD1 (5 bases). Germline assignment: CDR1 SEHNR and CDR2 FQNEAQ (reference sequence). V was clipped by 3 bases and J by 0 bases, with 18 bases between them. The CDR3 extends over 17 amino acids. The CDR3 nucleotides are TGTGCCAGCAGCTTTAACCAACGACAGCCTACCTCCTACGAGCAGTACTTC. Translating gives CASSFNQRQPTSYEQYF.

For the CDR3, the DNA is TGTGCCATCAGTGAGTCCCGAGACAGGTTCTATGGCTACACCTTC. Translating it yields CAISESRDRFYGYTF. This sequence joins TRBV10-3 and TRBJ1-2; D might be TRBD1 (6 bases). The CDR3 has 15 residues. With 0 bases removed from V and 4 bases from J, the gap between germline ends came to 12 bases. Germline lookup yields CDR1 ENHRY and CDR2 SYGVKD.

In DNA form, the CDR3 reads TGTGCCACCGCCCCGGGACAGGGCTACGAGCAGTACTTC. Its protein product is CATAPGQGYEQYF. The chain has TRBV10-3 and TRBJ2-7; the match to TRBD1 covers 9 bases. The CDR3 is 13 amino acids. The V gene's germline CDR1 is ENHRY and CDR2 SYGVKD. V lost 10 bases to trimming and J lost 3 bases; unmatched junction nucleotides: 7.

The genes are TRBV9 and TRBJ2-1; 7 bases are shared with TRBD2. The CDR3 contains 16 residues. V lost 4 bases and J lost 0; bases outside the gene matches: 7. In germline, CDR1 is SGDLS, CDR2 YYNGEE. The CDR3 coding sequence is TGTGCCAGCAGCCCACAAGCGGGGCCCTCCTACAATGAGCAGTTCTTC. This gives the protein CASSPQAGPSYNEQFF.

The rearrangement uses TRBV15 and TRBJ2-3; 8 bases map to TRBD2. V was clipped by 3 bases and J by 2 bases; unmatched bases: 7. The CDR3 runs 16 residues. The germline CDR1 and CDR2 sequences are LNHNV and YYDKDF (reference sequence). The DNA for the CDR3 is TGTGCCACCAGCAGCCCACTAGCGGAGCACACAGATACGCAGTATTTT. It translates to CATSSPLAEHTDTQYF.

The chain links TRBV28 to TRBJ1-5; tentatively, D is TRBD1 (5 bases). The CDR3 length is 16 residues. The germline V gene encodes CDR1 MDHEN and CDR2 SYDVKM. V dropped 3 bases and J dropped 4 bases, with 16 bases sitting between them. CDR3 DNA sequence: TGTGCCAGCAGTTTTTTTAGGGGCAGGCGAAATCAGCCCCAGCATTTT. This translates into CASSFFRGRRNQPQHF.

The chain has TRBV29-1 and TRBJ2-3; 16 bases fit TRBD2. Germline-derived CDR1 and CDR2 are SQVTM and ANQGSEA. The CDR3 contains 15 residues. J gave up 4 bases and V 6 bases, and 4 bases lay outside the gene matches. CDR3 loop: CSVAGLAGGSDTQYF. The CDR3 bases are TGCAGCGTGGCGGGACTAGCGGGAGGGTCAGATACGCAGTATTTT.

The V call is TRBV7-2, the J call TRBJ1-3; D is uncertain. The length of the CDR3 is 15 residues. Trimming took 3 bases from V and 0 from J, leaving 9 bases between them. Germline V gene sequence: CDR1 SGHTA, CDR2 FQGNSA. CDR3 amino acids: CASSFGVSSGNTIYF. CDR3 DNA sequence: TGTGCCAGCAGCTTTGGGGTGAGCTCTGGAAACACCATATATTTT.

CDR3: CASSPGQINQPQHF. The DNA of the CDR3 is TGCGCCAGCAGCCCGGGACAGATCAATCAGCCCCAGCATTTT. The chain combines TRBV5-1 with TRBJ1-5; 7 nucleotides match TRBD1. The length of the CDR3 is 14 residues. Trimming at V came to 4 bases and at J to 3 bases, leaving 4 bases not matched to a gene. The V gene's germline CDR1 is SGHRS and CDR2 YFSETQ.

The genes are TRBV15 and TRBJ2-3; no clear D gene. Germline CDR1 is LNHNV and CDR2 is YYDKDF (reference sequence). The ends were cut back, 11 bases at V and 4 bases at J, with 13 bases in the middle. The CDR3 contains 12 residues. Here the CDR3 reads CASSESSDTQYF. In nucleotides, the CDR3 is TGTGCCTCTTCTGAATCTTCAGATACGCAGTATTTT.

This chain links TRBV7-9 with TRBJ1-2, with D unresolved. This CDR3 is 14 amino acids long. The V gene lost 5 bases and the J gene lost 2 bases, with 12 bases spanning the gap. Germline V gene lookup returns CDR1 SEHNR and CDR2 FQNEAQ (reference sequence). The CDR3, as DNA: TGTGCCAGCAGCCCCGGAGGGCCGAACTATGGCTACACCTTC. It encodes CASSPGGPNYGYTF.

The chain has TRBV10-3 and TRBJ2-7; 10 positions match TRBD1. CDR1 is ENHRY, CDR2 SYGVKD, per germline. This CDR3 is built from 14 residues. The V and J ends lost 8 bases and 2 bases, in that order; junction bases with no gene match: 6. Here the CDR3 reads CAIASGQGPYEQYF. The CDR3 DNA sequence: TGTGCCATCGCTTCGGGACAGGGGCCCTACGAGCAGTACTTC.

The chain is built from TRBV10-3 and TRBJ2-2, with a weak D call TRBD1 (6 bases). Trimming left V 10 bases short and J 5 bases short, with 20 bases between. CDR3 length: 15 amino acids. Germline values: CDR1 ENHRY, CDR2 SYGVKD. The chain's CDR3 is CATSGAGGLTGELFF. CDR3 bases: TGTGCCACCTCAGGGGCAGGCGGTTTGACCGGGGAGCTGTTTTTT.

The CDR3, as DNA: TGTGCCAGCAGCATTGACGGACAGGGCACAGATACGCAGTATTTT. Amino acids: CASSIDGQGTDTQYF. V usage is TRBV5-5 and J usage is TRBJ2-3, with TRBD1 matching over 7 bases. Germline-derived CDR1 and CDR2 are SGHKS and YYEKEE (reference sequence). J gave up 1 base and V 4 bases, and 6 bases lay outside the gene matches. This CDR3 comprises 15 residues.

The chain has TRBV6-5 and TRBJ2-3, with 9 bases fitting TRBD2. The CDR3 is 14 residues long. With 8 bases clipped from V and 0 bases from J, the junction kept 3 bases outside the gene matches. The germline V gene has CDR1 MNHEY and CDR2 SVGAGI. The CDR3 is CASGGLASTDTQYF. The CDR3 region has the DNA TGTGCCAGCGGCGGACTAGCGAGCACAGATACGCAGTATTTT.

This chain links TRBV5-4 with TRBJ1-2; no clear D. The ends were cut back, 1 base at V and 1 base at J, with 14 bases in the middle. Germline V gene data show CDR1 as SGHNT and CDR2 as YYREEE (reference sequence). The CDR3 spans 16 residues. The CDR3 loop is CASSLRSGILNYGYTF. In nucleotides, the CDR3 is TGTGCCAGCAGCTTGCGATCCGGGATCCTTAACTATGGCTACACCTTC.

V is TRBV11-2 and J is TRBJ1-1, with 8 nucleotides matching TRBD1. The germline V gene has CDR1 SGHAT and CDR2 FQNNGV. Unmatched junction bases numbered 5, after V lost 1 base and J lost 4 bases. CDR3 length equals 15 residues. The CDR3 sequence is CASSLGRGLGTEAFF. CDR3 nucleotide sequence: TGTGCCAGCAGCTTAGGCAGGGGGCTTGGCACTGAAGCTTTCTTT.

The gene calls are TRBV7-9 and TRBJ1-4; unclear D gene. CDR3 length: 13 amino acids. The V and J ends lost 5 bases and 7 bases respectively, with 11 bases between them. The V gene's germline CDR1 is SEHNR and CDR2 FQNEAQ (reference sequence). This CDR3 is CASSPPGSEKLFF. CDR3 nucleotide sequence: TGTGCCAGCAGCCCCCCCGGGAGTGAAAAACTGTTTTTT.

V is TRBV2 and J is TRBJ1-2; 8 positions match TRBD1. This CDR3 is built from 16 residues. V was clipped by 5 bases and J by 4 bases; unmatched bases: 12. Germline CDR1 SNHLY, CDR2 FYNNEI. CDR3: CASSTQILTGGYGYTF. Written as DNA, the CDR3 is TGTGCCAGCAGTACTCAAATATTAACAGGGGGCTATGGCTACACCTTC.

The chain carries TRBV4-1 and TRBJ2-1, with 7 nucleotides matching TRBD1. CDR1 is MGHRA, CDR2 YSYEKL, per germline. The CDR3 covers 15 residues. J lost 6 bases, V lost 4 bases, and 9 bases had no gene match. CDR3 sequence: CASSPPQGRGNEQFF. Written as DNA, the CDR3 is TGCGCCAGCAGCCCCCCACAGGGGCGAGGCAATGAGCAGTTCTTC.

The chain combines TRBV7-2 with TRBJ2-1, with 7 bases lining up with TRBD1. After removal of 4 bases from V and 3 bases from J, the junction contained 12 bases not matched to a gene. Per germline, CDR1 SGHTA and CDR2 FQGNSA. The CDR3 contains 17 residues. CDR3 loop: CASSSYSWTGDYNEQFF. For the CDR3, the DNA is TGTGCCAGCAGCTCATATTCCTGGACAGGAGACTACAATGAGCAGTTCTTC.